The present T cell receptor (beta chain) was sequenced within a study of low-dose radiotherapy and immunotherapy resistance in tumors. Study information: Cohort 2 was treated with 1 Gy per fraction every two weeks, amounting to 13 Gy across 26 weeks. The treatment that patients received was intravenous nivolumab 240 mg every two weeks plus ipilimumab 1 mg/kg every six weeks.

Time point indicated: before trial treatment. The therapy administered to donors comprised nivolumab, ipilimumab, aspirin, low-dose cyclophosphamide and low-dose radiotherapy. cDNA synthesis used a TRAV/TRBV-specific primer set for both chains. It was with a constant-region primer and a V-primer adapter that TCRs were amplified over roughly 18 PCR cycles. mRNA isolates were amplified via in vitro transcription. A single record per CDR3 protein comes from TCRdb applying MiXCR to the reads. The sample lists tens of thousands of distinct CDR3 sequences, roughly a sixth seen once, with 2.5% to 3.5% in the top ten. This clonotype was detected ten times or more. CDR1 and CDR2 (germline): MGHRA, YSYEKL. V was trimmed by 0 bases and J by 10 bases, leaving 4 bases between them. There are 12 residues in the CDR3.

The rearrangement uses TRBV4-1 and TRBJ1-6; no firm D call. The sequence was obtained from a male donor with prostate cancer. This material consisted of PBMCs, taken before treatment. CDR3 sequence (DNA): TGCGCCAGCAGCCAAGATGGCTCACCCCTCCACTTT. This encodes CASSQDGSPLHF.